Listed below are T cell receptor beta chains from one sample, sequenced in a study of response to subunit inactivated influenza vaccine. TCRdb itself ran the RT-PCR reads through MiXCR, one entry per CDR3 protein. Of 700,000 to 900,000 distinct CDR3 sequences in the sample, around 20% were seen once. The sample consisted of PBMCs from blood, taken roughly 5 days after vaccination. The origin of the receptors is a man aged 45-60 years who received an inactivated influenza vaccine. Each CDR3 is given with its conserved first and last residue. The D gene is left open where the match is weak. Not all rows give a size; the values are once, few, many and, for expanded clones, a class.

>14|TRBJ2-1|few|TRBV20-1|TRBD2
TGCAGTGGGCGCGTGAGCGGGAGGGCGGGAGAGCAGTTCTTC
CSGRVSGRAGEQFF
>15|TRBJ2-7|-|TRBV20-1|TRBD2
TGCAGTGCTAGGCCGGGGACTAGCGGCTCCTACGAGCAGTACTTC
CSARPGTSGSYEQYF
>12|TRBJ1-6|few|TRBV20-1|-
TGCAGTGCTAGAGATCGTCTGTCACCCCTCCACTTT
CSARDRLSPLHF
>13|TRBJ1-1|few|TRBV12-3/TRBV12-4|-
TGTGCCAGCAGTTTAAACAGGGACACTGAAGCTTTCTTT
CASSLNRDTEAFF
>11|TRBJ2-1|few|TRBV20-1|-
TGCAGTGCTAGACCCGACAATGAGCAGTTCTTC
CSARPDNEQFF
>15|TRBJ2-5|few|TRBV7-7|-
TGTGCCAGCAGCTTAGTCGGCAACAACCAAGAGACCCAGTACTTC
CASSLVGNNQETQYF
>14|TRBJ2-1|-|TRBV10-3|-
TGTGCCATCAGTGACCTTCTACGGGACAATGAGCAGTTCTTC
CAISDLLRDNEQFF
>15|TRBJ1-1|-|TRBV9|-
TGTGCCAGCAGCGTAGCCGACAGGCAGAACACTGAAGCTTTCTTT
CASSVADRQNTEAFF
>17|TRBJ2-1|many|TRBV27|TRBD1
TGTGCCAGCAGTTTACAGGGGACAGGGAGCTCCTACAATGAGCAGTTCTTC
CASSLQGTGSSYNEQFF
>16|TRBJ2-1|-|TRBV28|TRBD2
TGTGCCAGCAGCCGGGACTCCGGGGGGACCTACAATGAGCAGTTCTTC
CASSRDSGGTYNEQFF
>14|TRBJ2-7|few|TRBV12-3/TRBV12-4|-
TGTGCCAGCAGTTGGTCGGCTAGTTACGACGAGCAGTACTTC
CASSWSASYDEQYF
>15|TRBJ2-3|few|TRBV6-4|-
TGTGCCAGCAGTGAAATTTGGGGTGGCACAGATACGCAGTATTTT
CASSEIWGGTDTQYF
>16|TRBJ2-7|-|TRBV4-3|TRBD2
TGCGCCAGCAGCCCGGGACTAGCGGGGGGGCTCCGGGAGCAGTACTTC
CASSPGLAGGLREQYF
>14|TRBJ2-5|-|TRBV5-6|-
TGTGCCAGCAGCTTGGTGGGACAAGAAGAGACCCAGTACTTC
CASSLVGQEETQYF
>16|TRBJ1-4|-|TRBV4-2|-
TGTGCCAGCAGCCCCAACCCGGTGGCTGCAAATGAAAAACTGTTTTTT
CASSPNPVAANEKLFF
>20|TRBJ2-2|few|TRBV12-3/TRBV12-4|-
TGTGCCAGCAGCTCACTCCTCATACTTGACCCAAGGGGGAGGACCGGGGAGCTGTTTTTT
CASSSLLILDPRGRTGELFF
>14|TRBJ1-1|-|TRBV29-1|TRBD1
TGCAGCGTTTCGCGACAGGGGGCGCAGGCTGAAGCTTTCTTT
CSVSRQGAQAEAFF
>18|TRBJ1-5|-|TRBV7-7|TRBD1
TGTGCTAGCAGCTTAGAGGATCTAGGACAGGGGGCTGATCAGCCCCAGCATTTT
CASSLEDLGQGADQPQHF
>13|TRBJ1-1|-|TRBV5-1|-
TGCGCCAGCAGCCTACTGACAGGAATCGAAGCTTTCTTT
CASSLLTGIEAFF
>14|TRBJ2-2|-|TRBV10-3|-
TGTGCCATCAGTGTTACAGAGAACACCGGGGAGCTGTTTTTT
CAISVTENTGELFF
>13|TRBJ2-5|few|TRBV30|-
TGTGCCTGCCCTCTTCGGGGTAAAGGGACCCAGTACTTC
CACPLRGKGTQYF
>15|TRBJ2-3|-|TRBV6-2/TRBV6-3|-
TGTGCCAGCAGTTACTCACCGGGGGTAGCAGATACGCAGTATTTT
CASSYSPGVADTQYF
>15|TRBJ2-2|-|TRBV7-8|-
TGTGCCAGCAGCTTAGAAAGGGCCTTAACCGGGGAGCTGTTTTTT
CASSLERALTGELFF
>19|TRBJ1-4|-|TRBV20-1|TRBD1
TGCAGTGCTAGAGTCACCCGGGACAGGGACATGGGAAATAATGAAAAACTGTTTTTT
CSARVTRDRDMGNNEKLFF
>16|TRBJ2-3|few|TRBV18|TRBD2
TGTGCCAGCTCACAAACTAGCGGAGGGGGCACAGATACGCAGTATTTT
CASSQTSGGGTDTQYF
>15|TRBJ2-2|-|TRBV9|-
TGTGCCAGCAGCGTAGATACGGGATACACCGGGGAGCTGTTTTTT
CASSVDTGYTGELFF
>16|TRBJ2-3|few|TRBV6-2/TRBV6-3|TRBD2
TGTGCCAGCACCTTAAGACTAGCGGCCAACACAGATACGCAGTATTTT
CASTLRLAANTDTQYF
>16|TRBJ2-1|many|TRBV20-1|-
TGCAGTGCTAGAGATACCAGCGGAGGCTCCTACAATGAGCAGTTCTTC
CSARDTSGGSYNEQFF
>13|TRBJ2-7|few|TRBV20-1|TRBD1
TGCAGTGCCGAAGGAGGGACAGGCTACGAGCAGTACTTC
CSAEGGTGYEQYF
>14|TRBJ2-7|many|TRBV28|-
TGTGCCAGCAGTGGCTCGGACAGACCCTACGAGCAGTACTTC
CASSGSDRPYEQYF
>15|TRBJ1-1|few|TRBV9|-
TGTGCCAGCAGCGTATTTGCGGGGGGGAACACTGAAGCTTTCTTT
CASSVFAGGNTEAFF
>16|TRBJ2-5|-|TRBV20-1|TRBD2
TGCAGTGCTACCCCACCTGGACTAGCAGCTCAAGAGACCCAGTACTTC
CSATPPGLAAQETQYF
>13|TRBJ1-1|-|TRBV20-1|TRBD1
TGCAGTGCACGGGACAGGTCCCGGGGGTTAGCTTTCTTT
CSARDRSRGLAFF
>15|TRBJ2-7|few|TRBV27|TRBD1
TGTGCCAGCAGTTTATCGTCGGACAGGGCCTACGAGCAGTACTTC
CASSLSSDRAYEQYF
>16|TRBJ2-6|-|TRBV2|-
TGTGCCAGCAGTGAAGTCGGGGGCTCTGGGGCCAACGTCCTGACTTTC
CASSEVGGSGANVLTF
>17|TRBJ2-1|-|TRBV3-1|TRBD2
TGTGCCAGCAAGCTTATGGCCGGGACTAGCTCCTACAATGAGCAGTTCTTC
CASKLMAGTSSYNEQFF
>15|TRBJ2-3|few|TRBV5-1|TRBD1
TGCGCCAGCAGCCGGGACAGGGGTAGGGGAGATACGCAGTATTTT
CASSRDRGRGDTQYF
>14|TRBJ1-5|-|TRBV27|-
TGTGCCAGCAGATTCCAGGGTGACAATCAGCCCCAGCATTTT
CASRFQGDNQPQHF
>15|TRBJ2-1|many|TRBV5-1|-
TGCGCCAGCAGCTTGACAGGGACCGAATACAATGAGCAGTTCTTC
CASSLTGTEYNEQFF
>13|TRBJ2-1|-|TRBV29-1|TRBD2
TGCAGCGTTAGACTAGCGGGGCACAATGAGCAGTTCTTC
CSVRLAGHNEQFF
>15|TRBJ2-7|few|TRBV7-2|TRBD2
TGTGCCAGCAGCCCCGGACTAGCGGGAGTTGACGAGCAGTACTTC
CASSPGLAGVDEQYF
>15|TRBJ2-7|-|TRBV12-3/TRBV12-4|-
TGTGCCAGCAGTCCTGGGGGAGGGGGCACCTACGAGCAGTACTTC
CASSPGGGGTYEQYF
>13|TRBJ2-7|many|TRBV7-2|-
TGTGCCAGCAGCTTAAAGGGCAGCTACGAGCAGTACTTC
CASSLKGSYEQYF
>14|TRBJ2-2|many|TRBV6-2/TRBV6-3|-
TGTGCCAGCAGTTACTCAAGGAACACCGGGGAGCTGTTTTTT
CASSYSRNTGELFF
>15|TRBJ2-3|few|TRBV20-1|TRBD1
TGCAGTGCTAGAGCTGGACAGGGGGTCACAGATACGCAGTATTTT
CSARAGQGVTDTQYF
>14|TRBJ2-5|once|TRBV25-1|TRBD2
TGTGCCAGCAGTGCCCCGGGGGGGATGGAGACCCAGTACTTC
CASSAPGGMETQYF
>12|TRBJ1-1|-|TRBV29-1|-
TGCAGCGTTGAAGGGCGGGACACTGAAGCTTTCTTT
CSVEGRDTEAFF
>15|TRBJ2-3|few|TRBV6-1|TRBD2
TGTGCCAGCAGTCCTGGACTAGCGGGAGTAGATACGCAGTATTTT
CASSPGLAGVDTQYF
>14|TRBJ2-4|-|TRBV20-1|-
TGCAGTGCCAAGTACGGGGGAGCCAAAAACATTCAGTACTTC
CSAKYGGAKNIQYF
>11|TRBJ2-2|few|TRBV29-1|-
TGCAGCGTGACCTACACCGGGGAGCTGTTTTTT
CSVTYTGELFF
>12|TRBJ2-7|few|TRBV15|-
TGTGCCACCAGCAGAGCGAATTGGGAGCAGTACTTC
CATSRANWEQYF
>15|TRBJ1-6|-|TRBV12-3/TRBV12-4|-
TGTGCCAGCCCCCAGGGAGACTGTTATAATTCACCCCTCCACTTT
CASPQGDCYNSPLHF
>15|TRBJ2-7|-|TRBV7-2|-
TGTGCCAGCAGCTTAGGGGGCGGACATACCTACGAGCAGTACTTC
CASSLGGGHTYEQYF
>12|TRBJ2-7|many|TRBV5-1|-
TGCGCCAGCAGCGACTACGGTTACGAGCAGTACTTC
CASSDYGYEQYF
>14|TRBJ2-7|many|TRBV20-1|TRBD2
TGCAGTGCTAGATCGGGACTAGCGGGAGTCGAGCAGTACTTC
CSARSGLAGVEQYF
>15|TRBJ1-4|few|TRBV27|-
TGTGCCAGCAGTTTAAGCCAGGGGCTAGGGGAAAAACTGTTTTTT
CASSLSQGLGEKLFF
>14|TRBJ2-7|few|TRBV29-1|-
TGCAGCGTTGAGTGGCCGGGACGGCTTCGGGAGCAGTACTTC
CSVEWPGRLREQYF
>17|TRBJ2-1|few|TRBV2|TRBD2
TGTGCCAGCAGTGAAGGACAACGGACTAGCTCCTACAATGAGCAGTTCTTC
CASSEGQRTSSYNEQFF
>14|TRBJ1-2|few|TRBV6-2/TRBV6-3|-
TGTGCCAGCAGTCAGCGACAGGAGAACTATGGCTACACCTTC
CASSQRQENYGYTF
>14|TRBJ1-1|-|TRBV29-1|-
TGCAGCGCCACTACAGGGACGGGGAACACTGAAGCTTTCTTT
CSATTGTGNTEAFF